Listed below are T cell receptor beta chains from one sample, sequenced in a study of metastatic and nonmetastatic thyroid tumors. TCRdb reanalyzed the PCR reads with MiXCR. The table shows tens of thousands of clones, with about an eighth occurring only once. Source material: blood. Source of these receptors: a female donor with papillary thyroid cancer or a benign thyroid nodule (not recorded which). Some clones in this sample may be carry-over from other donors' samples. Both conserved end residues are part of each CDR3. D genes are given only for firm matches. Not every row has a clone size; where given, it reads once, few, many or a size class.

j_call	clone_size	v_call	d_call	cdr3_length	cdr3_aa	cdr3_nt
TRBJ2-2	NA	TRBV5-1	NA	13	CASWATNTGELFF	TGCGCCAGCTGGGCTACCAACACCGGGGAGCTGTTTTTT
TRBJ2-2	many	TRBV27	NA	15	CASSRQISNTGELFF	TGTGCCAGCAGTCGGCAGATTTCGAACACCGGGGAGCTGTTTTTT
TRBJ2-1	many	TRBV6-5	TRBD2	16	CASSYQLAGQDNEQFF	TGTGCCAGCAGTTACCAACTAGCGGGCCAAGACAATGAGCAGTTCTTC
TRBJ1-6	NA	TRBV5-1	NA	16	CASSLQGWGANSPLHF	TGCGCCAGCAGCTTACAGGGATGGGGGGCGAATTCACCCCTCCACTTT
TRBJ1-1	many	TRBV4-2	TRBD1	17	CASSPIGTVGGNTEAFF	TGTGCCAGCAGCCCAATAGGGACAGTTGGCGGGAACACTGAAGCTTTCTTT
TRBJ2-3	few	TRBV6-1	TRBD1	15	CASSSGQGVTDTQYF	TGTGCCAGCAGTTCGGGACAGGGTGTTACAGATACGCAGTATTTT
TRBJ2-1	many	TRBV6-2/TRBV6-3	TRBD2	18	CASSYSPSGRTPVDEQFF	TGTGCCAGCAGTTACTCTCCTAGCGGGAGGACCCCAGTCGATGAGCAGTTCTTC
TRBJ2-1	many	TRBV9	TRBD2	16	CASSATGTSGLNEQFF	TGTGCCAGCAGCGCAACCGGGACTAGCGGGCTCAATGAGCAGTTCTTC
TRBJ2-3	many	TRBV7-9	NA	14	CASSLGQNTDTQYF	TGTGCCAGCAGTCTCGGACAGAACACAGATACGCAGTATTTT
TRBJ2-2	many	TRBV9	NA	14	CASGITSSSGELFF	TGTGCCAGCGGGATCACTAGCTCTTCAGGGGAGCTGTTTTTT
TRBJ1-5	many	TRBV5-1	NA	13	CASRTDSNQPQHF	TGCGCCAGCAGGACGGACAGCAATCAGCCCCAGCATTTT
TRBJ2-7	many	TRBV13	NA	12	CATRLGDHEQYF	TGTGCCACCCGGTTGGGGGACCACGAGCAGTACTTC
TRBJ2-3	many	TRBV4-1	NA	16	CASSQAALASTDTQYF	TGCGCCAGCAGCCAAGCTGCGCTAGCAAGCACAGATACGCAGTATTTT
TRBJ2-2	many	TRBV19	NA	16	CASSRLSIVHTGELFF	TGTGCCAGTAGTAGGCTAAGTATAGTACACACCGGGGAGCTGTTTTTT
TRBJ2-1	many	TRBV4-3	NA	13	CASSQDNYNEQFF	TGCGCCAGCAGCCAAGATAACTACAATGAGCAGTTCTTC
TRBJ2-3	NA	TRBV2	TRBD2	14	CASSEQRDTDTQYF	TGTGCCAGCAGTGAACAGCGGGACACAGATACGCAGTATTTT